Listed below are T cell receptor beta chains from one sample, sequenced in a study of tumor-infiltrating lymphocytes in primary liver carcinoma. TCRdb reprocessed the multiplex PCR reads via MiXCR and lists one record per CDR3 protein. The sample carries more than 150,000 distinct CDR3 sequences, 60% recorded once. Sequencing was done on a sample of peripheral blood. Source of these receptors: a man in his forties or fifties with primary liver carcinoma and hepatitis B virus infection. Both conserved end residues are part of each CDR3. D genes are given only for firm matches. Expanded clones get a size class; other rows say once, few or many, or leave the size out.

>-|TRBV11-2|TRBJ2-7|-
TGTGCCAGCAGCTTAGACCAACCGAGCACCTACGAGCAGTGCTTC
CASSLDQPSTYEQCF
>-|TRBV11-2|TRBJ2-5|TRBD2
TGTGCCAGCAGTGCCAGGAGCGGGGGGACCCAGTACTTC
CASSARSGGTQYF
>-|TRBV28|TRBJ2-3|TRBD2
TGTGCCAGCAGTTTAGGGGGACTAGCGTATAGCACAGATACGCAGTATTTT
CASSLGGLAYSTDTQYF
>-|TRBV29-1|TRBJ2-5|TRBD2
TGCAGCGTTGAAGATCCTAGCGGGAGCCAAGAGACCCAGTACTTC
CSVEDPSGSQETQYF
>-|TRBV11-2|TRBJ2-5|TRBD1
TGTGCCAGCAGCTTAAAAGTGGACAGGGTTGGTGAGACCCAGTACTTC
CASSLKVDRVGETQYF
>-|TRBV11-2|TRBJ2-5|TRBD2
TGTGCCAGCAGCCACCTTCGGGGAGGGGAGAACCAGTACTTC
CASSHLRGGENQYF
>few|TRBV12-5|TRBJ2-7|-
TGTGCTAGTGGTAATAAACCGGGACACTACGAGCAGTACTTC
CASGNKPGHYEQYF
>-|TRBV7-9|TRBJ2-3|-
TGTGCCAGCAGCTTCAGGCAGAGCACAGATACGCAGTATTTT
CASSFRQSTDTQYF
>many|TRBV4-1|TRBJ2-5|-
TGCGCCAGCAGCCAGGAAAAAGAGACCCAGTACTTC
CASSQEKETQYF
>-|TRBV6-2/TRBV6-3|TRBJ2-1|-
TGTGCCAGCAGCGATCCCATCTTTTTTGACAGGAGGGGTAATGAGCAGTTCTTC
CASSDPIFFDRRGNEQFF
>-|TRBV10-2|TRBJ2-1|-
TGCGCCAGCAACCCGGGGGTGGATGAGCAGTTCTTC
CASNPGVDEQFF
>-|TRBV11-2|TRBJ2-1|TRBD2
TGTGCCAGCAGCACCTCTCTAGCGGAAGGATACAATGAGCAGTTCTTC
CASSTSLAEGYNEQFF
>once|TRBV6-1|TRBJ2-7|-
TGTGCCGGCAGTGAAACGGGTGACTATGAGCAGTACTTC
CAGSETGDYEQYF
>few|TRBV10-1|TRBJ2-3|TRBD2
TGCGCCAGCAGCCCTACTACGGGGGGGGAAACAGATACGCAGTATTTT
CASSPTTGGETDTQYF
>-|TRBV5-5|TRBJ2-1|-
TGTGCCAGCAGCTTGGTCCCAGTAGACAATGAGCAGTTCTTC
CASSLVPVDNEQFF
>-|TRBV5-1|TRBJ2-7|TRBD1
TGCGCCAGCAGCTTGGTCTCGGACAGGGCCATCTACGAGCAGTACTTC
CASSLVSDRAIYEQYF
>few|TRBV7-8|TRBJ1-2|-
TGTGCCAGCAGCTTACCGGGGATCGACTATGGCTACACCTTC
CASSLPGIDYGYTF
>-|TRBV11-2|TRBJ2-7|TRBD2
TGTGTCAGCAGCTCGGGACTAGCGGGAGGCTACGAGCAGTACTTC
CVSSSGLAGGYEQYF
>many|TRBV12-3/TRBV12-4|TRBJ1-1|-
TGTGCCAGCAGTCCCGACAGACTAGAGGCTTTCTTT
CASSPDRLEAFF
>-|TRBV12-3/TRBV12-4|TRBJ1-2|-
TGTGCCAGCAGCCCCAGGGGTCCCAACTATGGCTACACCTTC
CASSPRGPNYGYTF
>once|TRBV6-5|TRBJ1-1|TRBD1
TGTGCCAGCAGTGAGGGACAGGGCATTTTAAGGAGCACTGAAGCTTTCTTT
CASSEGQGILRSTEAFF
>many|TRBV11-2|TRBJ2-2|TRBD1
TGTGCCAGCAGCTGGGTCCAGGGGGACACCGGGGAGCTGTTTTTT
CASSWVQGDTGELFF
>-|TRBV11-3|TRBJ2-5|TRBD2
TGTGCCAGCAGCATGGGAGTGACTAGCGGTTCTATTCAAGAGACCCAGTACTTC
CASSMGVTSGSIQETQYF
>-|TRBV6-1|TRBJ2-7|-
TGTGCCGGTTCTCGGGACGGAGCCTACGAGCAGTACTTC
CAGSRDGAYEQYF
>few|TRBV29-1|TRBJ2-1|-
TGCAGCGTTGACCAGGCCGTCTCGGGCAATGAGCAGTTCTTC
CSVDQAVSGNEQFF
>-|TRBV28|TRBJ1-1|TRBD1
TGTGCCAGCAGTTCAGCAGGGGGTGGAAACACTGAAGCTTTCTTT
CASSSAGGGNTEAFF
>few|TRBV5-4|TRBJ2-2|TRBD2
TGTGCCAGCACAGCGGGAGGTATGGGGGAGCTGTTTTTT
CASTAGGMGELFF
>many|TRBV11-2|TRBJ2-7|TRBD2
TGTGCCAGCGGAACCGGACTAGCGGGCCCCTACGAGCAGTACTTC
CASGTGLAGPYEQYF
>-|TRBV4-1|TRBJ2-1|-
TGCGCCAGCAGCCTAATACCGGGACTCCAAGAGCAGTTCTTC
CASSLIPGLQEQFF
>once|TRBV6-5|TRBJ1-5|-
TGTGCCAGCAGAGTGGGAGAGGTCGCCAATCAGCCCCAGCATTTT
CASRVGEVANQPQHF
>-|TRBV7-8|TRBJ1-1|-
TGTGCCAGCTCGAGGGGCGGCACTGAAGCTTTCTTT
CASSRGGTEAFF
>-|TRBV11-2|TRBJ2-7|TRBD2
TGTGCCAGCAACGTTAGCGGGGACCACTCCTACGAGCAGTACTTC
CASNVSGDHSYEQYF
>-|TRBV5-6|TRBJ2-5|TRBD1
TGTGCCAGCACCTTGGGACAGGGGTACCTTGAGACCCAGTACTTC
CASTLGQGYLETQYF
>once|TRBV6-5|TRBJ2-2|-
TGTGCCAGCTGTTACTCGGACAGCTACACCGGGGAGCTGTTTTTT
CASCYSDSYTGELFF
>-|TRBV4-1|TRBJ1-1|-
TGCGCCAGCAACCCGACAGGCCGCCGGGGGAACACTGAAGCTTTCTTT
CASNPTGRRGNTEAFF
>few|TRBV10-3|TRBJ1-5|-
TGTGCCATCAGCGACGACGGACCCAATCAGCCCCAGCATTTT
CAISDDGPNQPQHF